This T cell receptor (beta chain) is from a study of T cell responses to AZD1222 COVID-19 vaccine. Study-wide results and caveats: Sampled repertoires all dated from after the peak T cell response. At baseline, just five to seven AZD1222 recipients tested seropositive. Donors in the cohort were predominantly white British and more often female, and clonal diversity was possibly underestimated.

With respect to this clone: As yet, its antigen is unknown.

CDR3 size: 18 residues. Profiling relied on immunoSEQ multiplex PCR, and the TCRdb table lists in-frame clones only, not all of them. The sample records about 220,000 clones, 85% to 95% being singletons. The TCR comes from an adult in good health. The V gene is TRBV21-1, the J gene TRBJ1-2. TRBV21-1 is labeled a pseudogene. The sample in question was peripheral blood, obtained on day 0 of MenACWY control vaccination. The CDR3 protein is CASSTLGGGRRANYGYTF. CDR3 DNA: TGTGCCAGCAGCACCCTAGGGGGAGGGCGACGTGCTAACTATGGCTACACCTTC.